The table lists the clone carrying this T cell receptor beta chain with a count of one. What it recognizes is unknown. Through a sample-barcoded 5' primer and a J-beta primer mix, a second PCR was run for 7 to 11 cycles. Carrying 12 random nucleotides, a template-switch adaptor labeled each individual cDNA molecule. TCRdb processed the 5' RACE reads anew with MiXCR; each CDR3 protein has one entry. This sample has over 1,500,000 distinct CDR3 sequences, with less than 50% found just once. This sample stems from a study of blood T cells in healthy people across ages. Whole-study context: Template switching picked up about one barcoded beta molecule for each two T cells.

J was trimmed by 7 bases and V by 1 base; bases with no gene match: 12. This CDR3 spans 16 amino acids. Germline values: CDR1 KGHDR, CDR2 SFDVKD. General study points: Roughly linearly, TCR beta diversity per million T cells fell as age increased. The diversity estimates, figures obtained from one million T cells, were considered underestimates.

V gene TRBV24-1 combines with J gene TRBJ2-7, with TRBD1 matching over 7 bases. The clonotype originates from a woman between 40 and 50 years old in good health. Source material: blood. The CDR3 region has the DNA TGTGCCACCAGTGATTTAGGTGGAGACAGGGCCAATGAGCAGTACTTC. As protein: CATSDLGGDRANEQYF.